Presented here are 26 T cell receptor beta chains from one specimen sequenced in a study of shared clonotypes between healthy human individuals. Some clones are missing from TCRdb's copy, which holds only in-frame ones; the method was immunoSEQ multiplex PCR. The repertoire holds 150,000 to 200,000 clones, with about 93% as singletons. Sequencing was performed on naive CD4+ T cells sorted from blood. This sample's subset: CD45RA+ positively selected. All receptors derive from a woman aged 30 to 39 in good health.

This clone was seen once. This chain connects TRBV28 to TRBJ2-7; 15 nucleotides line up with TRBD2. CDR1 and CDR2 (germline): MDHEN, SYDVKM. The J segment lost 7 bases and the V segment lost 5 bases, leaving 9 bases of the junction unmatched. CDR3 length: 16 residues. The DNA of the CDR3 is TGTGCCAGCAGTGCCGAGGGACTAGCGGGAGGTTGGGAGCAGTACTTC. Translating gives CASSAEGLAGGWEQYF.

In this sample, this clone turned up once. The chain recombines TRBV7-6 with TRBJ2-7, with 10 nucleotides matching TRBD1. This CDR3 is built from 14 residues. Per germline, CDR1 SGHVS and CDR2 FNYEAQ. V lost 5 bases, J lost 4 bases, and 5 bases stayed unmatched. CDR3 in amino acids: CASSVRDRGYEQYF. The DNA for the CDR3 is TGTGCCAGCAGCGTCCGGGACAGGGGTTACGAGCAGTACTTC.

The V and J genes are TRBV6-5 and TRBJ2-2; D gene unclear. The germline gives CDR1 MNHEY, CDR2 SVGAGI. The length of the CDR3 is 11 residues. V lost 6 bases and J 6 bases, leaving 5 bases between the germline ends. The CDR3 nucleotides are TGTGCCAGCAGAGCCTCCGGGGAGCTGTTTTTT. Its translation is CASRASGELFF.

CDR3 protein: CASSQVETGSYEQYF. DNA for the CDR3: TGCGCCAGCAGCCAAGTTGAGACAGGCTCCTACGAGCAGTACTTC. The chain is built from TRBV4-1 and TRBJ2-7, with a tentative D call TRBD1 (6 bases). CDR3 length equals 15 residues. Germline CDR1 is MGHRA and CDR2 is YSYEKL. Trimming took off 1 base at V and 0 bases at J, with 10 bases between the two ends.

V is TRBV29-1 and J is TRBJ2-1; TRBD1 matches at 7 bases. Looked up from germline, CDR1 is SQVTM and CDR2 is ANQGSEA. Trimming at V came to 0 bases and at J to 7 bases, leaving 12 bases not matched to a gene. The CDR3 covers 16 residues. Here the CDR3 reads CSVEDLETGTSNEQFF. The CDR3, as DNA: TGCAGCGTTGAAGACCTGGAGACAGGGACGAGTAATGAGCAGTTCTTC.

The gene calls are TRBV28 and TRBJ2-5; D unresolved. V was pared by 2 bases and J by 5 bases, with 6 bases between. The CDR3 contains 12 residues. Looked up from germline, CDR1 is MDHEN and CDR2 is SYDVKM. The CDR3 DNA follows: TGTGCCAGCAGTTTAATCGGGGAGACCCAGTACTTC. This encodes CASSLIGETQYF.

V usage is TRBV9 and J usage is TRBJ2-3; D unresolved. This CDR3 has 15 amino acids. The V and J ends lost 0 bases and 2 bases respectively, with 10 bases between them. Germline CDR1 is SGDLS and CDR2 is YYNGEE. The CDR3 coding sequence is TGTGCCAGCAGCGTAGCAGGAAGACACACAGATACGCAGTATTTT. It specifies CASSVAGRHTDTQYF.

The rearrangement joins TRBV5-8 to TRBJ2-7; D possibly uses TRBD1 or TRBD2 (5 bases each). The CDR3 has 13 residues. Deletions cut 5 bases from V and 4 bases from J, with 13 bases between. Germline V gives CDR1 SGHTS, CDR2 YDEGEE. The CDR3 protein is CASRPQGVYEQYF. The CDR3 DNA sequence: TGTGCCAGCAGACCGCAGGGAGTGTACGAGCAGTACTTC.

The gene calls are TRBV29-1 and TRBJ2-7; the D is unclear. Germline CDR1 reads SQVTM; CDR2 reads ANQGSEA. Trimming removed 7 bases at V and 2 bases at J, with 9 bases between. The CDR3 has 11 residues. In DNA, the CDR3 is TGCAGCGCCACTTCGGCCTACGAGCAGTACTTC. Its protein is CSATSAYEQYF.

This chain connects TRBV6-5 to TRBJ1-1; TRBD1 aligns across 12 bases. This CDR3 contains 15 residues. Per the germline V gene, CDR1 is MNHEY and CDR2 is SVGAGI. Losses at the gene ends were 6 bases for V and 9 bases for J; bases not matched to a gene: 11. CDR3 in DNA: TGTGCCAGCAGGGACTCCGGGACAGGGGGCTCGCAAGCTTTCTTT. Translation: CASRDSGTGGSQAFF.

This clone was counted a single time. The chain has TRBV9 and TRBJ2-7, with D perhaps matching TRBD1 (5 bases). Trimming removed 4 bases at V and 3 bases at J, with 8 bases between. The length of the CDR3 is 12 residues. Germline CDR1 is SGDLS and CDR2 is YYNGEE. The CDR3 here is CASSRGNYEQYF. DNA for the CDR3: TGTGCCAGCAGCAGGGGAAACTACGAGCAGTACTTC.

The chain employs TRBV30 and TRBJ1-5, with TRBD1 matching 8 bases. The CDR3 length is 14 residues. Trimming removed 2 bases from V and 5 bases from J; junction bases left unmatched: 5. The V gene's germline CDR1 is GTSNPN and CDR2 SVGIG (reference sequence). In nucleotides, the CDR3 is TGTGCCTGGAGTCAGGACAGGGCTTATCAGCCCCAGCATTTT. Protein: CAWSQDRAYQPQHF. The full variable domain, completed using reference TRBV30 and TRBJ1-5, is SQTIHQWPATLVQPVGSPLSLECTVEGTSNPNLYWYRQAAGRGLQLLFYSVGIGQISSEVPQNLSASRPQDRQFILSSKKLLLSDSGFYLCAWSQDRAYQPQHFGDGTRLSIL.

In this sample, this clone turned up once. The V call is TRBV30, the J call TRBJ1-2; unclear D gene. V lost 0 bases to trimming and J lost 4 bases, with 3 bases between them. Germline CDR1 and CDR2: GTSNPN and SVGIG (reference sequence). CDR3 length: 11 residues. DNA of the CDR3: TGTGCCTGGAGTGTACTCTATGGCTACACCTTC. Translating it yields CAWSVLYGYTF.

This rearrangement joins TRBV19 to TRBJ1-1; D is unclear. Deletions cut 4 bases from V and 1 base from J, with 13 bases between. This CDR3 has 15 amino acids. Germline assignment: CDR1 LNHDA and CDR2 SQIVND (reference sequence). CDR3 amino acids: CASSKSRRQNTEAFF. DNA of the CDR3: TGTGCCAGTAGTAAGAGTAGACGGCAGAACACTGAAGCTTTCTTT.

The chain has TRBV28 and TRBJ1-2; 7 positions agree with TRBD1. This CDR3 is built from 16 residues. Germline lookup yields CDR1 MDHEN and CDR2 SYDVKM. V was clipped by 4 bases and J by 7 bases; unmatched bases: 15. CDR3 in DNA: TGTGCCAGCAGTTCGTTCCCGGGACAGTCCATGGGTGGCTACACCTTC. This gives the protein CASSSFPGQSMGGYTF.

The CDR3 DNA follows: TGTGCCAGCACCCGTGGACAGCCTCTCGAGCAGTACTTC. As protein: CASTRGQPLEQYF. V usage is TRBV2 and J usage is TRBJ2-5, with D perhaps matching TRBD1 (6 bases). The closer fit of TRBJ2-7 to the DNA end suggests the J call may be wrong. This CDR3 has 13 amino acids. In germline, CDR1 is SNHLY, CDR2 FYNNEI.

CDR3 bases: TGTGCCAGCACCCAATACGGGGGACGCACCGGGGAGCTGTTTTTT. This translates into CASTQYGGRTGELFF. The chain is built from TRBV9 and TRBJ2-2; TRBD2 might be the D (6 bases). The V and J ends lost 6 bases and 4 bases respectively, with 16 bases between them. Germline assignment: CDR1 SGDLS and CDR2 YYNGEE. This CDR3 region has 15 residues.

The V gene is TRBV27, the J gene TRBJ1-1; D uncertain. This CDR3 comprises 13 residues. Trimming shortened V by 6 bases and J by 1 base, and 9 bases separated the two germline ends. Germline values: CDR1 MNHEY, CDR2 SMNVEV (reference sequence). The CDR3 region has the DNA TGTGCCAGCAGGTATACAGAGAACACTGAAGCTTTCTTT. It encodes CASRYTENTEAFF.

V usage is TRBV7-9 and J usage is TRBJ2-1; D remains unclear. The germline gives CDR1 SEHNR, CDR2 FQNEAQ (reference sequence). Trimming removed 1 base from V and 4 bases from J, with 14 bases in between. This CDR3 has 16 amino acids. CDR3 DNA: TGTGCCAGCAGCTTAGTGGTGTCAGGTAGATACAATGAGCAGTTCTTC. Protein: CASSLVVSGRYNEQFF.

The chain has TRBV11-2 and TRBJ2-7, with D perhaps TRBD1 (5 bases). The CDR3 is 13 amino acids. CDR1 and CDR2 from the germline V gene are SGHAT and FQNNGV. V was pared by 0 bases and J by 9 bases, with 12 bases between. In DNA form, the CDR3 reads TGTGCCAGCAGCTTAGATCTTGGGGCAGGGCAGTACTTC. It specifies CASSLDLGAGQYF. Variable domain in full (rest from reference TRBV11-2 and TRBJ2-7): EAGVAQSPRYKIIEKRQSVAFWCNPISGHATLYWYQQILGQGPKLLIQFQNNGVVDDSQLPKDRFSAERLKGVDSTLKIQPAKLEDSAVYLCASSLDLGAGQYFGPGTRLTVT.

The V gene is TRBV18, the J gene TRBJ2-3; D tentatively reads TRBD1 or TRBD2 (5 bases each). The CDR3 runs to 16 residues. V was shortened by 0 bases and J by 4 bases, with 14 bases between the two germline ends. CDR1 KGHSH and CDR2 LQKENI come from the germline V gene. For the CDR3, the DNA is TGTGCCAGCTCACCACCGATGGGACGAGGGGCAGATACGCAGTATTTT. Amino acid sequence: CASSPPMGRGADTQYF.

The chain recombines TRBV30 with TRBJ2-7; 10 positions match TRBD2. The trim removed 3 bases at V and 3 bases at J, leaving 5 bases unmatched. Germline V lookup: CDR1 GTSNPN, CDR2 SVGIG (reference sequence). The CDR3 loop spans 14 amino acids. For the CDR3, the DNA is TGTGCCTGGAGAGCCAGCGGGAGGGGCTACGAGCAGTACTTC. This sequence encodes CAWRASGRGYEQYF.

The rearrangement links TRBV28 to TRBJ2-1; TRBD2 matches 7 bases. The V and J ends lost 2 bases and 1 base, in that order; junction bases with no gene match: 11. Germline CDR1 reads MDHEN; CDR2 reads SYDVKM. The CDR3 has 18 amino acids. In DNA, the CDR3 is TGTGCCAGCAGTTTAGAAGCGGGACGGTTAGGATCCTACAATGAGCAGTTCTTC. It specifies CASSLEAGRLGSYNEQFF.

The chain employs TRBV7-8 and TRBJ1-5, with D unresolved. Germline V CDR1 and CDR2: SGHVS, FQNEAQ. This CDR3 region has 16 residues. Trimming removed 1 base at V and 0 bases at J, with 10 bases between. Here the CDR3 reads CASSLVGSNSNQPQHF. The CDR3 region has the DNA TGTGCCAGCAGCTTAGTTGGCAGTAATAGCAATCAGCCCCAGCATTTT.

The gene calls are TRBV21-1 and TRBJ1-2. TRBV21-1 is a pseudogene. The CDR3 spans 14 residues. CDR3 loop: CASRSGGQKSGYTF. The CDR3 nucleotides read TGTGCCAGCCGTTCGGGGGGGCAGAAAAGTGGCTACACCTTC.

V usage is TRBV6-1 and J usage is TRBJ2-2; 13 bases align to TRBD2. Trimming cost V 7 bases and J 5 bases; bases outside gene matches: 4. The CDR3 spans 15 residues. Germline V gives CDR1 MNHNS, CDR2 SASEGT. CDR3 in DNA: TGTGCCAGCACCGGGACTAGCGGGAATACCGGGGAGCTGTTTTTT. This sequence encodes CASTGTSGNTGELFF.